Presented here are 31 T cell receptor beta chains from one specimen sequenced in a study of cytomegalovirus exposure and HLA in healthy donors. Method: immunoSEQ multiplex PCR; TCRdb's copy keeps in-frame clones and lacks some. Of about 110,000 clones in the sample, around 85% are singletons; the top ten hold around 3%. The sequenced material came from PBMCs. These receptors were obtained from a woman under 30 in good health and CMV-seronegative.

DNA of the CDR3: TGTGCCAGCAAATCTAGGGAGGAATATAATAGCAATCAGCCCCAGCATTTT. It yields the protein CASKSREEYNSNQPQHF. V gene TRBV2 combines with J gene TRBJ1-5; no clear D. This CDR3 region has 17 residues. Trimming cost V 7 bases and J 0 bases, with 19 bases left between them. Germline V gene sequence: CDR1 SNHLY, CDR2 FYNNEI.

The V gene is TRBV7-9, the J gene TRBJ1-5; no clear D. This CDR3 region has 16 residues. The V gene lost 5 bases and the J gene lost 3 bases, with 17 bases spanning the gap. The germline V gene has CDR1 SEHNR and CDR2 FQNEAQ (reference sequence). The CDR3 DNA reads TGTGCCAGCAGCCTTCGTGCGGACTTAGACAATCAGCCCCAGCATTTT. This sequence encodes CASSLRADLDNQPQHF.

The chain links TRBV7-2 to TRBJ1-3; D gene ambiguous. CDR1 SGHTA and CDR2 FQGNSA come from the germline V gene. V lost 5 bases and J lost 1, with 12 bases in between. The CDR3 has 15 residues. The CDR3 sequence: CASSLSMLSGNTIYF. The CDR3 DNA reads as TGTGCCAGCAGCCTATCCATGTTGTCTGGAAACACCATATATTTT.

DNA for the CDR3: TGTGCCAGCAGCTCGGTACTTCAGCGGGGAGGGGAGACCCAGTACTTC. It yields the protein CASSSVLQRGGETQYF. V usage is TRBV13 and J usage is TRBJ2-5, with 7 nucleotides matching TRBD2. The ends lost 4 bases at V and 5 bases at J; junction bases unmatched: 13. This CDR3 has 16 amino acids. The germline CDR1 and CDR2 sequences are PRHDT and FYEKMQ (reference sequence).

V usage is TRBV7-2 and J usage is TRBJ1-5, with D possibly being TRBD1 (6 bases). In germline, CDR1 is SGHTA, CDR2 FQGNSA. The CDR3 is made up of 15 amino acids. V lost 6 bases to trimming and J lost 2 bases, with 14 bases between them. CDR3 amino acids: CASSSQGSGNQPQHF. CDR3 bases: TGTGCCAGCAGTTCACAGGGATCGGGCAATCAGCCCCAGCATTTT.

The chain is built from TRBV6-4 and TRBJ2-1; 10 bases line up with TRBD1. CDR3 size: 16 residues. CDR1 is MRHNA, CDR2 SNTAGT, per germline. V shed 0 bases, J shed 5 bases, and the junction held 4 bases outside the gene matches. The CDR3 region has the DNA TGTGCCAGCAGTGACTCGGGACAGGGGTATCACAATGAGCAGTTCTTC. Its protein is CASSDSGQGYHNEQFF.

V gene TRBV5-4 combines with J gene TRBJ1-2; a weak D match, TRBD1 (6 bases). CDR3 length: 14 amino acids. V lost 2 bases, J lost 2 bases, and 10 bases lay in between. CDR1 SGHNT and CDR2 YYREEE come from the germline V gene (reference sequence). The CDR3 DNA sequence: TGTGCCAGCAGCTTATGGACAGAGAACTATGGCTACACCTTC. The encoded protein is CASSLWTENYGYTF.

The V gene is TRBV11-2, the J gene TRBJ2-1, with D possibly matching TRBD2 (5 bases). This CDR3 has 15 amino acids. Germline assignment: CDR1 SGHAT and CDR2 FQNNGV. V lost 7 bases, J lost 3 bases, and 16 bases lay in between. The CDR3 here is CASTINSVGYNEQFF. The DNA for the CDR3 is TGTGCCAGCACTATAAATAGCGTGGGCTACAATGAGCAGTTCTTC.

This chain connects TRBV9 to TRBJ2-5; TRBD2 matches at 7 bases. The V gene's germline CDR1 is SGDLS and CDR2 YYNGEE. J lost 1 base, V lost 3 bases, and 3 bases had no gene match. The CDR3 spans 14 residues. As DNA, the CDR3 is TGTGCCAGCAGCGCTGGGGGGGTCCAAGAGACCCAGTACTTC. Amino acid sequence: CASSAGGVQETQYF.

This sequence joins TRBV27 and TRBJ1-2; D is possibly TRBD1 (6 bases). CDR3 length: 15 amino acids. Between the trimmed V and J ends, which lost 7 bases and 2 bases, there was a span of 17 bases. The germline V gene encodes CDR1 MNHEY and CDR2 SMNVEV (reference sequence). Here the CDR3 reads CASTSTPTGNYGYTF. DNA of the CDR3: TGTGCCAGCACCTCTACACCGACAGGCAACTATGGCTACACCTTC.

The chain has TRBV7-7 and TRBJ2-3; the match to TRBD1 covers 8 bases. Germline V CDR1 and CDR2: SSHAT, FNYEAQ (reference sequence). The V gene end was trimmed by 1 base and the J gene end by 5 bases; junction bases not matched to a gene: 5. The CDR3 has 15 residues. The CDR3 sequence is CASSLGQGARDTQYF. The CDR3 DNA is TGTGCCAGCAGCTTAGGGCAGGGGGCGAGAGATACGCAGTATTTT.

The sample holds many counts of this clone. The rearrangement joins TRBV6-1 to TRBJ2-1; 8 bases match TRBD1. CDR3 length equals 16 residues. Germline V lookup: CDR1 MNHNS, CDR2 SASEGT. Trimming took 2 bases from V and 2 from J; bases not matched to a gene: 5. The CDR3 DNA reads TGTGCCAGCAGTGAAAGGGAGACAGGGGCCTACAATGAGCAGTTCTTC. This codes for CASSERETGAYNEQFF.

V usage is TRBV2 and J usage is TRBJ2-1; D gene unclear. The germline V and J ends were trimmed by 7 bases and 0 bases, with 10 bases remaining between them. Germline V gene sequence: CDR1 SNHLY, CDR2 FYNNEI. The CDR3 has 14 amino acids. CDR3 DNA sequence: TGTGCCAGCAAGCTGGAGAGCTCCTACAATGAGCAGTTCTTC. It specifies CASKLESSYNEQFF.

V usage is TRBV27 and J usage is TRBJ1-1; TRBD1 aligns across 9 bases. The germline V gene encodes CDR1 MNHEY and CDR2 SMNVEV (reference sequence). The CDR3 totals 13 residues. V was clipped by 6 bases and J by 10 bases; unmatched bases: 9. CDR3 nucleotide sequence: TGTGCCAGCAGAGTTCAACCGGGACAGGGAGCTTTCTTT. Residues: CASRVQPGQGAFF.

The chain recombines TRBV5-4 with TRBJ2-2; TRBD1 matches 8 bases. This CDR3 has 15 amino acids. Germline assignment: CDR1 SGHNT and CDR2 YYREEE (reference sequence). The trim removed 2 bases at V and 1 base at J, leaving 1 base unmatched. Here the CDR3 DNA reads TGTGCCAGCAGCTTTGGGACAGGGAACACCGGGGAGCTGTTTTTT. Translation gives CASSFGTGNTGELFF.

The chain links TRBV7-2 to TRBJ2-7; 9 nucleotides match TRBD2. Losses at the gene ends were 5 bases for V and 4 bases for J; bases not matched to a gene: 9. The CDR3 totals 15 residues. The germline V gene has CDR1 SGHTA and CDR2 FQGNSA. DNA of the CDR3: TGTGCCAGCAGCCCTACTAGCGGGTCTAGGTACGAGCAGTACTTC. Translation gives CASSPTSGSRYEQYF. Drawing the rest from reference TRBV7-2 and TRBJ2-7, the complete variable domain is GAGVSQSPSNKVTEKGKDVELRCDPISGHTALYWYRQSLGQGLEFLIYFQGNSAPDKSGLPSDRFSAERTGGSVSTLTIQRTQQEDSAVYLCASSPTSGSRYEQYFGPGTRLTVT.

The rearrangement uses TRBV4-1 and TRBJ2-2; 10 bases fit TRBD1. Germline-derived CDR1 and CDR2 are MGHRA and YSYEKL. The CDR3 totals 17 residues. V lost 1 base and J lost 7; bases outside the gene matches: 9. CDR3 loop: CASSQVDRGRESGELFF. In DNA form, the CDR3 reads TGCGCCAGCAGCCAAGTAGACAGGGGGCGCGAAAGCGGGGAGCTGTTTTTT.

J is TRBJ2-1 and V is TRBV25-1, with D possibly matching TRBD1 (6 bases). The CDR3 runs 14 residues. V shed 11 bases and J shed 3 bases, with 17 bases lying between them. Per germline, CDR1 MGHDK and CDR2 SYGVNS. CDR3 in amino acids: CASRDTKVYNEQFF. In nucleotides, the CDR3 is TGTGCCTCAAGGGACACCAAGGTCTACAATGAGCAGTTCTTC.

This clone was observed a few times. This chain links TRBV6-5 with TRBJ1-5; 9 positions agree with TRBD1. The V gene end was trimmed by 5 bases and the J gene end by 0 bases; junction bases not matched to a gene: 2. The V gene's germline CDR1 is MNHEY and CDR2 SVGAGI. The CDR3 sequence is 15 residues long. CDR3 coding DNA: TGTGCCAGCAGTAGGGACAGGGCTAGCAATCAGCCCCAGCATTTT. Residues: CASSRDRASNQPQHF.

The chain is built from TRBV29-1 and TRBJ2-1, with a tentative D call TRBD2 (5 bases). CDR1 is SQVTM and CDR2 is ANQGSEA in the germline V gene. V lost 3 bases, J lost 6 bases, and 12 bases lay in between. The CDR3 length is 13 residues. This CDR3 reads CSVEPGSVNEQFF. CDR3 nucleotides: TGCAGCGTTGAGCCTGGGAGTGTCAATGAGCAGTTCTTC.

The V call is TRBV27, the J call TRBJ1-2; the D is unclear. With 0 bases removed from V and 0 bases from J, the gap between germline ends came to 5 bases. CDR1 and CDR2 (germline): MNHEY, SMNVEV (reference sequence). This CDR3 has 14 residues. CDR3 coding DNA: TGTGCCAGCAGTTTATCTCCATCTAACTATGGCTACACCTTC. The encoded protein is CASSLSPSNYGYTF.

The chain uses TRBV13 and TRBJ1-1; D uncertain. The V gene lost 2 bases and the J gene lost 3 bases, with 7 bases spanning the gap. From germline, CDR1 is PRHDT and CDR2 FYEKMQ (reference sequence). The CDR3 spans 13 residues. The CDR3 DNA reads TGTGCCAGCAGCTTACGGGTGGACACTGAAGCTTTCTTT. Protein sequence: CASSLRVDTEAFF.

The V and J genes are TRBV6-5 and TRBJ2-7; the match to TRBD2 covers 8 bases. Germline V gene data show CDR1 as MNHEY and CDR2 as SVGAGI. The CDR3 totals 14 residues. Germline trimming cut 6 bases from V and 0 bases from J; bases unmatched to any gene: 4. CDR3 DNA: TGTGCCAGCAGCCCCGGGGGGGGCTCCTACGAGCAGTACTTC. It is translated as CASSPGGGSYEQYF.

The chain has TRBV5-1 and TRBJ2-5; possibly TRBD2 for D (6 bases). The CDR3 is 14 residues long. The ends were cut back, 1 base at V and 5 bases at J, with 12 bases in the middle. Germline CDR1 reads SGHRS; CDR2 reads YFSETQ. The CDR3 protein is CASSLTSSGETQYF. The CDR3 DNA is TGCGCCAGCAGCTTGACTAGCAGCGGGGAGACCCAGTACTTC.

The rearrangement joins TRBV7-9 to TRBJ1-1, with 7 bases matching TRBD1. Unmatched junction bases numbered 1, after V lost 2 bases and J lost 4 bases. The germline gives CDR1 SEHNR, CDR2 FQNEAQ (reference sequence). The CDR3 is 13 residues long. The CDR3 protein is CASSLPGGTEAFF. CDR3 nucleotide sequence: TGTGCCAGCAGCTTACCAGGGGGCACTGAAGCTTTCTTT.

The chain is built from TRBV7-3 and TRBJ1-6; D might be TRBD1 (5 bases). Deletions cut 2 bases from V and 0 bases from J, with 8 bases between. Germline lookup yields CDR1 SGHTA and CDR2 FQGTGA. This CDR3 has 16 amino acids. The CDR3 loop is CASSLQGSSYNSPLHF. CDR3 nucleotide sequence: TGTGCCAGCAGCTTACAGGGCAGCTCCTATAATTCACCCCTCCACTTT. The full variable domain, in which reference TRBV7-3 and TRBJ1-6 provide the parts outside the CDR3, is GAGVSQTPSNKVTEKGKYVELRCDPISGHTALYWYRQSLGQGPEFLIYFQGTGAADDSGLPNDRFFAVRPEGSVSTLKIQRTERGDSAVYLCASSLQGSSYNSPLHFGNGTRLTVT.

The chain links TRBV13 to TRBJ2-3, with 10 bases fitting TRBD2. V was pared by 3 bases and J by 10 bases, with 4 bases of the junction left unmatched. CDR3 size: 13 residues. CDR1 is PRHDT, CDR2 FYEKMQ, per germline (reference sequence). The CDR3 region has the DNA TGTGCCAGCAGCTTGGGGACTAGCGACGCGCAGTATTTT. Translated: CASSLGTSDAQYF.

The CDR3 DNA is TGTGCCTGGAACTCCGGTAGTACCTCTGGAAACACCATATATTTT. This encodes CAWNSGSTSGNTIYF. This chain joins TRBV30 and TRBJ1-3; unclear D gene. Germline-derived CDR1 and CDR2 are GTSNPN and SVGIG (reference sequence). Trimming left V 4 bases short and J 0 bases short, with 13 bases between. This CDR3 is 15 amino acids long.

This chain links TRBV18 with TRBJ1-2; no firm D call. The V gene lost 0 bases and the J gene lost 4 bases, with 9 bases spanning the gap. CDR1 is KGHSH and CDR2 is LQKENI in the germline V gene. The CDR3 is made up of 14 amino acids. The CDR3 sequence is CASSPPGQFYGYTF. Here the CDR3 DNA reads TGTGCCAGCTCACCACCGGGCCAGTTCTATGGCTACACCTTC.

This clone was seen once. This chain joins TRBV27 and TRBJ1-1, with D perhaps TRBD1 (5 bases). The germline gives CDR1 MNHEY, CDR2 SMNVEV (reference sequence). Between the trimmed V and J ends, which lost 5 bases and 6 bases, there was a span of 22 bases. The CDR3 totals 16 residues. CDR3 DNA: TGTGCCAGCAGTCCCAACTCCGTGGGCAGGGCCCCTGAAGCTTTCTTT. This encodes CASSPNSVGRAPEAFF.

The rearrangement joins TRBV9 to TRBJ2-2, with D perhaps matching TRBD1 (6 bases). Trimming shortened V by 3 bases and J by 0 bases, and 15 bases separated the two germline ends. The CDR3 sequence is 17 residues long. CDR1 and CDR2 (germline): SGDLS, YYNGEE. The CDR3 loop reads CASSDPGHTANTGELFF. In nucleotides, the CDR3 is TGTGCCAGCAGCGATCCGGGACATACAGCGAACACCGGGGAGCTGTTTTTT.